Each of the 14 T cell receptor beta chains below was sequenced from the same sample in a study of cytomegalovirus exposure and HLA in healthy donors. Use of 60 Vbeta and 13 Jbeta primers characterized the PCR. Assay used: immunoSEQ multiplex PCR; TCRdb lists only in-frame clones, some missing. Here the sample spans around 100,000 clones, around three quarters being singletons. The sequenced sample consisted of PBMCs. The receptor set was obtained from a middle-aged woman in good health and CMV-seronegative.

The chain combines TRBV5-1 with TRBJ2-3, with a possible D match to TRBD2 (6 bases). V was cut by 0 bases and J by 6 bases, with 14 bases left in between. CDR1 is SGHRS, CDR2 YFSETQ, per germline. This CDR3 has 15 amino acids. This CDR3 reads CASSLGTGSGDTQYF. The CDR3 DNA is TGCGCCAGCAGCTTGGGCACCGGGAGCGGGGATACGCAGTATTTT.

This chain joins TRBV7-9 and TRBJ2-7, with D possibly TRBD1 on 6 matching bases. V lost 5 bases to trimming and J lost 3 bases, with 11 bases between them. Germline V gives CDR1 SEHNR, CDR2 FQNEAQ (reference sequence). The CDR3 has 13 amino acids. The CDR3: CASSARQVYEQYF. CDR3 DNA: TGTGCCAGCAGCGCCCGACAGGTCTACGAGCAGTACTTC.

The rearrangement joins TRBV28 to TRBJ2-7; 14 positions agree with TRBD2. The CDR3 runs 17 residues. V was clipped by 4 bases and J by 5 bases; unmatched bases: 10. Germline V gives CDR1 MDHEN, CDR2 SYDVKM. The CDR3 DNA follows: TGTGCCAGCAGTTCGCCTGAGACTAGCGGGGGGGCCGACGAGCAGTACTTC. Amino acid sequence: CASSSPETSGGADEQYF.

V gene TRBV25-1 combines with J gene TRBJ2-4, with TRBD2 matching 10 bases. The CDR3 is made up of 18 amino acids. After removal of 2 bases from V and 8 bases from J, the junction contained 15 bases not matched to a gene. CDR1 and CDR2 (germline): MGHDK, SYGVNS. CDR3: CASSEGGSGRARGDIQYF. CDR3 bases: TGTGCCAGCAGTGAAGGGGGAAGCGGGAGGGCCCGAGGGGACATTCAGTACTTC.

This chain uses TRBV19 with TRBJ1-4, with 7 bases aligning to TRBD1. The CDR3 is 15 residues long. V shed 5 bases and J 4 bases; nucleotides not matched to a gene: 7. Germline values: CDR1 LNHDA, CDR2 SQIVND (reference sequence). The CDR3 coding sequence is TGTGCCAGTAGTCCGGGGACAGCCAATAATGAAAAACTGTTTTTT. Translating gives CASSPGTANNEKLFF. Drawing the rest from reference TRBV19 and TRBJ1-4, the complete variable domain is DGGITQSPKYLFRKEGQNVTLSCEQNLNHDAMYWYRQDPGQGLRLIYYSQIVNDFQKGDIAEGYSVSREKKESFPLTVTSAQKNPTAFYLCASSPGTANNEKLFFGSGTQLSVL.

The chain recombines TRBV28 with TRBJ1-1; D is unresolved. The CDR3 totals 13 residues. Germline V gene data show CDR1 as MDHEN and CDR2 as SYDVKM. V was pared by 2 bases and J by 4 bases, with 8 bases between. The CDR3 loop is CASSLIWSTEAFF. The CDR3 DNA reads TGTGCCAGCAGTTTAATCTGGAGCACTGAAGCTTTCTTT.

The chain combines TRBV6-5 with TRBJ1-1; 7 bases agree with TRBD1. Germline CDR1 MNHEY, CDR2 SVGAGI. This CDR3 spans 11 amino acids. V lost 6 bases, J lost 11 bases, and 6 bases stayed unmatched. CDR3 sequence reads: CASRGQLRAFF. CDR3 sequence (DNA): TGTGCCAGCAGGGGACAGTTACGGGCTTTCTTT.

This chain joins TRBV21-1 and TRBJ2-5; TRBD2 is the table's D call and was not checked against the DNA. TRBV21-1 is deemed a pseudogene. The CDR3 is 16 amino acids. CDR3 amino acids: CASSNRLPRGQETQYF. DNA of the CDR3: TGTGCCAGCAGCAACCGACTGCCAAGAGGCCAAGAGACCCAGTACTTC.

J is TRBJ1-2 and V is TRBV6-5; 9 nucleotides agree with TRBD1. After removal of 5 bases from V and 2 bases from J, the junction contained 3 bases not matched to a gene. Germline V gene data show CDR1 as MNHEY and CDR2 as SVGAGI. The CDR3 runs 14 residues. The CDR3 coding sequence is TGTGCCAGCAGTCACAGGGGGCGGAACTATGGCTACACCTTC. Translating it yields CASSHRGRNYGYTF.

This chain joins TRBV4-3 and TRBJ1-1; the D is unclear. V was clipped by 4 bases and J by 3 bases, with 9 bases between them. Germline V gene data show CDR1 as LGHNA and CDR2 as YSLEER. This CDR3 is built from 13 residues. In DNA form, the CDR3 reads TGCGCCAGCAGCCGGACTGGGGACACTGAAGCTTTCTTT. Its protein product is CASSRTGDTEAFF.

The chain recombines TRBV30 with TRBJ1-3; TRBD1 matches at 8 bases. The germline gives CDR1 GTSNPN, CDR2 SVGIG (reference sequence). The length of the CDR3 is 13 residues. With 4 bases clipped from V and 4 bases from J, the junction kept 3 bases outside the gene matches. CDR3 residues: CAWNQGAGNTIYF. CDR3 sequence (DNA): TGTGCCTGGAACCAGGGGGCAGGAAACACCATATATTTT.

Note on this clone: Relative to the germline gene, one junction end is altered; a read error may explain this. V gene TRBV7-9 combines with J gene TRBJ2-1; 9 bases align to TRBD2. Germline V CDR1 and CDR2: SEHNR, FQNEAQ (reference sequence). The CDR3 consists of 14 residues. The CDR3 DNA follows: TGTTCCAGCAGCCCCGGACTAGCGAGGAATGAGCAGTTCTTC. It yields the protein CSSSPGLARNEQFF.

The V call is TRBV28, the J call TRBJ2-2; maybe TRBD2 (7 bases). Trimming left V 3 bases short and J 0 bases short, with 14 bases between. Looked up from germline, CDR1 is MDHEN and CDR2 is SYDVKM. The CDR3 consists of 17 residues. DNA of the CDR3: TGTGCCAGCAGTTTGCCGCGGGGGCGGCCGAACACCGGGGAGCTGTTTTTT. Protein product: CASSLPRGRPNTGELFF. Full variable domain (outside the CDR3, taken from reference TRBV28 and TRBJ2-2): DVKVTQSSRYLVKRTGEKVFLECVQDMDHENMFWYRQDPGLGLRLIYFSYDVKMKEKGDIPEGYSVSREKKERFSLILESASTNQTSMYLCASSLPRGRPNTGELFFGEGSRLTVL.

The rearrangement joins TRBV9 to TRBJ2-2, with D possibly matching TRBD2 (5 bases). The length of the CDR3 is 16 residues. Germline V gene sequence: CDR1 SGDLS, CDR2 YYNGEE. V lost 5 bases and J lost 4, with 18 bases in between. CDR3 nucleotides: TGTGCCAGCAGTACTTACAGCTCCGAGGGCACCGGGGAGCTGTTTTTT. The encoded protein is CASSTYSSEGTGELFF.